The 18 T cell receptor beta chains listed next were all sequenced from one sample in a study of blood T cell repertoires in COVID-19. Profiling relied on immunoSEQ multiplex PCR, and the TCRdb table lists in-frame clones only, not all of them. Of about 120,000 clones detected, roughly 88% appear once; the ten largest clones hold about 4.5%. Sequenced material: peripheral blood. These receptors originate from a man aged 35 to 55 with acute or convalescent COVID-19.

This clone was counted a single time. V gene TRBV7-9 combines with J gene TRBJ2-1, with D possibly TRBD2 on 6 matching bases. V was trimmed by 2 bases and J by 3 bases, leaving 14 bases between them. Germline V CDR1 and CDR2: SEHNR, FQNEAQ (reference sequence). The CDR3 totals 16 residues. The CDR3 DNA reads TGTGCCAGCAGCTTATCTCAGGACTACCTCTACAATGAGCAGTTCTTC. It specifies CASSLSQDYLYNEQFF.

V usage is TRBV5-6 and J usage is TRBJ1-1; 7 bases are a match to TRBD1. There are 15 residues in the CDR3. Germline trimming cut 3 bases from V and 4 bases from J; bases unmatched to any gene: 9. In germline, CDR1 is SGHDT, CDR2 YYEEEE. The CDR3 loop is CASSSNDRAGTEAFF. The CDR3 DNA reads as TGTGCCAGCAGCTCCAACGACAGGGCCGGCACTGAAGCTTTCTTT.

The gene calls are TRBV2 and TRBJ2-1, with TRBD2 identical over 9 bases. The germline V gene encodes CDR1 SNHLY and CDR2 FYNNEI. The CDR3 has 15 amino acids. J was trimmed by 8 bases and V by 4 bases; bases with no gene match: 9. The CDR3 sequence: CASSVASGNGYEQFF. The DNA for the CDR3 is TGTGCCAGCAGTGTGGCTAGCGGGAACGGCTATGAGCAGTTCTTC.

The rearrangement uses TRBV5-6 and TRBJ1-2; 9 positions match TRBD1. J was trimmed by 5 bases and V by 4 bases; bases with no gene match: 21. CDR3 length: 19 amino acids. Per the germline V gene, CDR1 is SGHDT and CDR2 is YYEEEE. In DNA, the CDR3 is TGTGCCAGCAGCATTCCTACTCGGGACAGGGTTTCCCCCTGGTATGGCTACACCTTC. It is translated as CASSIPTRDRVSPWYGYTF.

The genes are TRBV5-1 and TRBJ2-1; maybe TRBD1 (6 bases). This CDR3 is built from 15 residues. Germline CDR1 and CDR2: SGHRS and YFSETQ. Between the trimmed V and J ends, which lost 0 bases and 0 bases, there was a span of 7 bases. The CDR3 region is CASSLVGGSYNEQFF. The CDR3 DNA reads as TGCGCCAGCAGCTTGGTAGGGGGCTCCTACAATGAGCAGTTCTTC.

The rearrangement joins TRBV12-5 to TRBJ2-7, with D maybe TRBD2 (7 bases). CDR1 and CDR2 (germline): LGHNT, FRNRAP. This CDR3 has 17 residues. V was trimmed by 0 bases and J by 2 bases, leaving 17 bases between them. CDR3 DNA: TGTGCTAGTGGTTTGGTAATTTTAGAAGGGGGGGCCTACGAGCAGTACTTC. Amino acids: CASGLVILEGGAYEQYF.

This sequence joins TRBV6-5 and TRBJ2-7; D is uncertain. V was clipped by 7 bases and J by 5 bases, with 15 bases between them. The CDR3 sequence is 13 residues long. Germline V gene lookup returns CDR1 MNHEY and CDR2 SVGAGI. The CDR3 region has the DNA TGTGCCAGCACGGGTTATAGTCTCGACGAGCAGTACTTC. This translates into CASTGYSLDEQYF.

The rearrangement joins TRBV21-1 to TRBJ1-2. TRBV21-1 is deemed a pseudogene. The CDR3 length is 14 residues. In DNA form, the CDR3 reads TGTGCCAGCAGCAATCGGAGTCCTAACTATGGCTACACCTTC. This encodes CASSNRSPNYGYTF.

This chain links TRBV7-2 with TRBJ1-1, with 7 bases matching TRBD1. The CDR3 spans 18 residues. With V trimmed by 7 bases and J by 4 bases, 21 bases remained unmatched. Germline V gives CDR1 SGHTA, CDR2 FQGNSA. The CDR3 nucleotides read TGTGCCAGCACCACCAGGGGGGTGTCTAACAGGGAGAGCACTGAAGCTTTCTTT. It encodes CASTTRGVSNRESTEAFF.

The chain carries TRBV30 and TRBJ2-5, with 13 bases that match TRBD2. The length of the CDR3 is 14 residues. The V gene's germline CDR1 is GTSNPN and CDR2 SVGIG (reference sequence). With V trimmed by 3 bases and J by 5 bases, 3 bases remained unmatched. The CDR3 region is CAWRLAGGPETQYF. CDR3 sequence (DNA): TGTGCCTGGAGACTAGCGGGAGGGCCGGAGACCCAGTACTTC.

The chain combines TRBV5-4 with TRBJ1-4, with D possibly matching TRBD1 (5 bases). The CDR3 runs to 14 residues. Deletions cut 0 bases from V and 8 bases from J, with 11 bases between. Germline values: CDR1 SGHNT, CDR2 YYREEE (reference sequence). The CDR3 region has the DNA TGTGCCAGCAGCTTGGAGGGGAGGGGAGAAAAACTGTTTTTT. Its translation: CASSLEGRGEKLFF. Looking up the rest from reference TRBV5-4 and TRBJ1-4 gives the full variable domain: ETGVTQSPTHLIKTRGQQVTLRCSSQSGHNTVSWYQQALGQGPQFIFQYYREEENGRGNFPPRFSGLQFPNYSSELNVNALELDDSALYLCASSLEGRGEKLFFGSGTQLSVL.

The chain recombines TRBV6-6 with TRBJ1-6, with 8 bases matching TRBD1. This CDR3 has 17 amino acids. With V trimmed by 6 bases and J by 0 bases, 7 bases remained unmatched. The germline CDR1 and CDR2 sequences are MNHNY and SVGAGI (reference sequence). The CDR3 is CASSRQGMGSYNSPLHF. The CDR3 region has the DNA TGTGCCAGCAGCCGACAGGGGATGGGCTCCTATAATTCACCCCTCCACTTT.

The chain is built from TRBV10-2 and TRBJ1-6, with 7 bases lining up with TRBD1. The CDR3 runs to 14 residues. Germline V gene lookup returns CDR1 WSHSY and CDR2 SAAADI. V was pared by 4 bases and J by 10 bases, with 7 bases of the junction left unmatched. The CDR3 coding sequence is TGCGCCAGCAGTGCACAGGGGAATGAATCACCCCTCCACTTT. Its protein is CASSAQGNESPLHF.

This chain uses TRBV4-3 with TRBJ2-2; 9 bases are shared with TRBD2. Germline V gene sequence: CDR1 LGHNA, CDR2 YSLEER. The CDR3 has 15 amino acids. V lost 1 base and J lost 5; bases outside the gene matches: 2. CDR3 nucleotides: TGCGCCAGCAGCCAAGTCGGACTAGCGACCGGGGAGCTGTTTTTT. This translates into CASSQVGLATGELFF.

This chain uses TRBV5-1 with TRBJ2-5, with 9 bases lining up with TRBD1. Germline V CDR1 and CDR2: SGHRS, YFSETQ. V was clipped by 3 bases and J by 4 bases; unmatched bases: 4. The CDR3 loop spans 14 amino acids. CDR3 sequence (DNA): TGCGCCAGCAGCTGGGGACAGGGAGGAGAGACCCAGTACTTC. Protein product: CASSWGQGGETQYF.

J is TRBJ1-1 and V is TRBV15; no clear D. The CDR3 extends over 13 amino acids. CDR1 and CDR2 from the germline V gene are LNHNV and YYDKDF (reference sequence). Trimming cost V 2 bases and J 1 base, with 5 bases left between them. The CDR3 nucleotides are TGTGCCACCAGCAGACCTTCGAACACTGAAGCTTTCTTT. This sequence encodes CATSRPSNTEAFF.

The chain has TRBV5-6 and TRBJ2-6, with 7 bases identical to TRBD1. Per germline, CDR1 SGHDT and CDR2 YYEEEE. There are 19 residues in the CDR3. J was trimmed by 0 bases and V by 0 bases; bases with no gene match: 9. The CDR3 DNA is TGTGCCAGCAGCTTGGCGTCACAGGGGACCCTCTCTGGGGCCAACGTCCTGACTTTC. Protein product: CASSLASQGTLSGANVLTF.

This clone has just a few counts. The chain couples TRBV9 to TRBJ1-4; no reliable D call. Germline CDR1 SGDLS, CDR2 YYNGEE. Deletions cut 1 base from V and 0 bases from J, with 7 bases between. The CDR3 sequence is 15 residues long. The chain's CDR3 is CASSVTEATNEKLFF. CDR3 sequence (DNA): TGTGCCAGCAGCGTAACGGAGGCAACTAATGAAAAACTGTTTTTT.